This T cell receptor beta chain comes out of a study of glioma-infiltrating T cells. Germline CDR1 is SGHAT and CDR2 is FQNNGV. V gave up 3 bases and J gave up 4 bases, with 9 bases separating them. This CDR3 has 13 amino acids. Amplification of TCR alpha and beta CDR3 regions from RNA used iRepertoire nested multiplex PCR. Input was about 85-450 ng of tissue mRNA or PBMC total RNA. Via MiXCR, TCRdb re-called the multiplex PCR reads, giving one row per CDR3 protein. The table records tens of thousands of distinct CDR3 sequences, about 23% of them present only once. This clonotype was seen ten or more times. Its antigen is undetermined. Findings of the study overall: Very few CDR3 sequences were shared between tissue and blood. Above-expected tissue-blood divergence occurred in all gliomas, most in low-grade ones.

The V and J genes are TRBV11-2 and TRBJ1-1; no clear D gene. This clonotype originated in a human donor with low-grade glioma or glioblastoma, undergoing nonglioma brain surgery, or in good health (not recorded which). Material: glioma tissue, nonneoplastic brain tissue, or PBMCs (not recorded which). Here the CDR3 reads CASSFEGTTEAFF. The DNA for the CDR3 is TGTGCCAGCAGCTTTGAGGGAACCACTGAAGCTTTCTTT.